This TCR beta chain was found in a study of blood T cell repertoires in COVID-19. Looking at the study overall: Acute and convalescent COVID-19 specimens originated in the United States, Italy and Spain. Sources were T cells, B-cell-depleted T cells, or PBMCs; the material itself was cDNA or gDNA.

This clone was observed once. Methods used by the authors: Estimates of nucleated cell counts were drawn from the amplification of reference gene primers. Method: immunoSEQ multiplex PCR; TCRdb's copy keeps in-frame clones and lacks some. V, J and clone size are taken as reported in that table, and D and trimming were inferred from the DNA itself. The data contain 150,000 or so clones, approximately 79% of them seen just once; the ten biggest clones take up 3%. V was cut by 4 bases and J by 1 base, with 17 bases left in between. The germline gives CDR1 SGDLS, CDR2 YYNGEE. This CDR3 contains 16 residues.

This sequence was found in a woman of 80 years or more with acute or convalescent COVID-19. This chain joins TRBV9 and TRBJ1-1; tentative D call: TRBD1 (6 bases). The sample comprised peripheral blood. The CDR3 reads CASSPRITGPNTEAFF. The CDR3 bases are TGTGCCAGCAGCCCTCGGATTACAGGGCCGAACACTGAAGCTTTCTTT. The whole variable domain, remainder taken from reference TRBV9 and TRBJ1-1, is DSGVTQTPKHLITATGQRVTLRCSPRSGDLSVYWYQQSLDQGLQFLIQYYNGEERAKGNILERFSAQQFPDLHSELNLSSLELGDSALYFCASSPRITGPNTEAFFGQGTRLTVV.